This T cell receptor beta chain was identified during a study of blood T cell repertoires in COVID-19. Study-level background: Researchers got acute and convalescent COVID-19 samples from the United States, Italy and Spain. Nucleic acid was either cDNA or gDNA, and it came from T cells, B-cell-depleted T cells, or PBMCs.

V lost 1 base to trimming and J lost 5 bases; unmatched junction nucleotides: 1. The CDR3 totals 15 residues. Germline V gene data show CDR1 as MGHRA and CDR2 as YSYEKL. Original analysis: Amplification of reference gene primers was used by the study to estimate nucleated cell counts. The protocol was immunoSEQ multiplex PCR, while the TCRdb copy is restricted to in-frame clones and leaves out a portion. That table supplies the V and J calls and clone size; D and trimming were determined from the DNA. There are about 240,000 clones in the sample; over 80% occur only once, and 5.5% to 7.5% lies in the top ten.

The sample was peripheral blood. The chain is built from TRBV4-1 and TRBJ2-2, with 10 bases lining up with TRBD2. This TCR derives from a woman aged 60-75 years with active or convalescent COVID-19. The CDR3 DNA sequence: TGCGCCAGCAGCCAAGGGACTAGCGGTACCGGGGAGCTGTTTTTT. Translating gives CASSQGTSGTGELFF.